This passage covers 18 T cell receptor beta chains from one sample sequenced in a study of T cell responses to AZD1222 COVID-19 vaccine. Repertoires were generated with immunoSEQ multiplex PCR, while TCRdb's copy carries only in-frame clones and drops some. The sample lists about 160,000 clones; roughly nine tenths were seen once. The sample here was peripheral blood, taken 28 days after the second AZD1222 dose. The receptors derive from an adult who received the AZD1222 COVID-19 vaccine.

V is TRBV20-1 and J is TRBJ1-1; 7 nucleotides align to TRBD1. This CDR3 comprises 13 residues. V lost 4 bases to trimming and J lost 6 bases; unmatched junction nucleotides: 8. Germline CDR1 and CDR2: DFQATT and SNEGSKA (reference sequence). CDR3 amino acids: CSANDQGGAEAFF. The CDR3 DNA sequence: TGCAGTGCTAATGATCAGGGGGGGGCTGAAGCTTTCTTT.

The table lists this clone with a count of one. The gene calls are TRBV6-1 and TRBJ1-2; TRBD1 matches at 7 bases. Germline V CDR1 and CDR2: MNHNS, SASEGT. This CDR3 is 18 amino acids long. J gave up 2 bases and V 4 bases, and 16 bases lay outside the gene matches. CDR3 coding DNA: TGTGCCAGCAGTGGGCACCGGGACAGAGTGGGGATCAACTATGGCTACACCTTC. It translates to CASSGHRDRVGINYGYTF.

The chain joins TRBV6-6 to TRBJ1-5, with a weak D call TRBD1 (5 bases). Trimming took off 0 bases at V and 2 bases at J, with 8 bases between the two ends. The V gene's germline CDR1 is MNHNY and CDR2 SVGAGI (reference sequence). This CDR3 spans 15 amino acids. As DNA, the CDR3 is TGTGCCAGCAGTTACTCGAAAGGGGGCAATCAGCCCCAGCATTTT. Residues: CASSYSKGGNQPQHF.

This chain connects TRBV27 to TRBJ1-2, with D maybe TRBD1 (5 bases). V shed 5 bases and J shed 1 base, with 11 bases lying between them. Germline assignment: CDR1 MNHEY and CDR2 SMNVEV (reference sequence). This CDR3 has 14 residues. CDR3 in DNA: TGTGCCAGCAGTAGGGGCGGGAGTAACTATGGCTACACCTTC. Protein: CASSRGGSNYGYTF.

J is TRBJ1-4 and V is TRBV6-5; D is unresolved. The germline gives CDR1 MNHEY, CDR2 SVGAGI. This CDR3 has 14 residues. Between the trimmed V and J ends, which lost 6 bases and 8 bases, there was a span of 16 bases. The CDR3 spells CASRSGIYGEKLFF. CDR3 DNA: TGTGCCAGCAGGTCCGGGATCTATGGAGAAAAACTGTTTTTT.

CDR3 bases: TGCGCCAGCAGCCCTGGAGCGGGGACGAGGGAGCAGTACTTC. Protein sequence: CASSPGAGTREQYF. This chain links TRBV4-1 with TRBJ2-7, with 7 bases identical to TRBD2. Germline CDR1 is MGHRA and CDR2 is YSYEKL. This CDR3 comprises 14 residues. The junction had 10 bases not matched to a gene; V was cut back by 4 bases and J by 7 bases.

V gene TRBV24-1 combines with J gene TRBJ1-5; D not certain. With 0 bases removed from V and 0 bases from J, the gap between germline ends came to 11 bases. The germline V gene encodes CDR1 KGHDR and CDR2 SFDVKD. This CDR3 is built from 17 residues. CDR3 residues: CATSDLWPVYSNQPQHF. The CDR3 bases are TGTGCCACCAGTGATTTGTGGCCAGTCTATAGCAATCAGCCCCAGCATTTT.

The V gene is TRBV11-3, the J gene TRBJ1-6; D is perhaps TRBD1 (6 bases). This CDR3 is 15 amino acids long. The V gene's germline CDR1 is SGHNT and CDR2 YENEEA. The ends were cut back, 2 bases at V and 7 bases at J, with 12 bases in the middle. The CDR3 sequence is CASSLIGQGNSPLHF. CDR3 DNA: TGTGCCAGCAGCTTAATCGGGCAGGGGAATTCACCCCTCCACTTT.

The CDR3 loop is CASKVWQVFATGELFF. In DNA, the CDR3 is TGTGCCAGTAAGGTATGGCAGGTGTTTGCCACCGGGGAGCTGTTTTTT. This chain uses TRBV19 with TRBJ2-2; the D is unclear. The CDR3 is 16 residues long. V was shortened by 7 bases and J by 4 bases, with 19 bases between the two germline ends. CDR1 and CDR2 from the germline V gene are LNHDA and SQIVND (reference sequence).

The rearrangement links TRBV11-3 to TRBJ2-7; D is perhaps TRBD1 or TRBD2 (5 bases each). V was clipped by 0 bases and J by 4 bases, with 7 bases between them. This CDR3 has 13 residues. Germline V CDR1 and CDR2: SGHNT, YENEEA. Written as DNA, the CDR3 is TGTGCCAGCAGCTTAGATGAGGGGTACGAGCAGTACTTC. Translation gives CASSLDEGYEQYF.

The J gene is TRBJ2-1, the V gene TRBV10-1; 7 nucleotides match TRBD1. Germline V gene data show CDR1 as WNHNN and CDR2 as SYGVQD (reference sequence). The CDR3 consists of 11 residues. Losses at the gene ends were 4 bases for V and 11 bases for J; bases not matched to a gene: 2. The CDR3 reads CASSADRQQFF. The DNA for the CDR3 is TGCGCCAGCAGTGCGGACAGGCAGCAGTTCTTC.

J is TRBJ2-1 and V is TRBV12-5; unclear D gene. Germline assignment: CDR1 LGHNT and CDR2 FRNRAP. The CDR3 is made up of 15 amino acids. The V end lost 2 bases, the J end lost 1 base, and 9 bases lay between the germline ends. CDR3 nucleotide sequence: TGTGCTAGTGGTTTGCGTGGGTCGTCCTACAATGAGCAGTTCTTC. Protein product: CASGLRGSSYNEQFF. Drawing the rest from reference TRBV12-5 and TRBJ2-1, the complete variable domain is DARVTQTPRHKVTEMGQEVTMRCQPILGHNTVFWYRQTMMQGLELLAYFRNRAPLDDSGMPKDRFSAEMPDATLATLKIQPSEPRDSAVYFCASGLRGSSYNEQFFGPGTRLTVL.

This clone was seen only once. The chain joins TRBV10-3 to TRBJ1-4, with 10 positions matching TRBD1. The CDR3 covers 15 residues. V lost 5 bases and J lost 8; bases outside the gene matches: 8. Germline V gene lookup returns CDR1 ENHRY and CDR2 SYGVKD. The DNA of the CDR3 is TGTGCCATCAGTAAGGACAGGGGGAGTTGGGAAAAACTGTTTTTT. Encoded protein: CAISKDRGSWEKLFF.

The gene calls are TRBV10-3 and TRBJ1-2, with D maybe TRBD1 (6 bases). Trimming cost V 0 bases and J 3 bases, with 11 bases left between them. The CDR3 has 15 amino acids. CDR1 ENHRY and CDR2 SYGVKD come from the germline V gene. The CDR3: CAISESVGTHYGYTF. As DNA, the CDR3 is TGTGCCATCAGTGAGTCGGTAGGGACACACTATGGCTACACCTTC.

The rearrangement joins TRBV5-1 to TRBJ1-2; no clear D gene. Per the germline V gene, CDR1 is SGHRS and CDR2 is YFSETQ. The CDR3 runs to 13 residues. Trimming cost V 4 bases and J 3 bases, with 10 bases left between them. CDR3 in amino acids: CASSPIGDYGYTF. The CDR3 DNA reads as TGCGCCAGCAGCCCTATCGGGGACTATGGCTACACCTTC. The complete variable domain, with remaining parts taken from reference TRBV5-1 and TRBJ1-2, reads KAGVTQTPRYLIKTRGQQVTLSCSPISGHRSVSWYQQTPGQGLQFLFEYFSETQRNKGNFPGRFSGRQFSNSRSEMNVSTLELGDSALYLCASSPIGDYGYTFGSGTRLTVV.

The chain employs TRBV27 and TRBJ2-1, with TRBD1 matching over 7 bases. CDR1 and CDR2 (germline): MNHEY, SMNVEV (reference sequence). This CDR3 is built from 15 residues. Trimming at V came to 2 bases and at J to 7 bases, leaving 8 bases not matched to a gene. CDR3 DNA: TGTGCCAGCAGTTTAAAGTGGGACAGTAGGAATGAGCAGTTCTTC. Protein product: CASSLKWDSRNEQFF.

V gene TRBV19 combines with J gene TRBJ1-5; D gene uncertain. The CDR3 runs 15 residues. The germline V gene encodes CDR1 LNHDA and CDR2 SQIVND (reference sequence). Trimming shortened V by 5 bases and J by 5 bases, and 16 bases separated the two germline ends. CDR3 amino acids: CASSQIPKPHQPQHF. The CDR3 DNA follows: TGTGCCAGTAGTCAGATCCCTAAACCCCATCAGCCCCAGCATTTT.

CDR3 amino acids: CASAIIAGNTGELFF. CDR3 DNA: TGTGCTAGTGCTATCATAGCGGGGAACACCGGGGAGCTGTTTTTT. The genes are TRBV12-5 and TRBJ2-2, with 7 bases lining up with TRBD2. The CDR3 runs to 15 residues. J lost 1 base, V lost 7 bases, and 6 bases had no gene match. Germline V CDR1 and CDR2: LGHNT, FRNRAP.